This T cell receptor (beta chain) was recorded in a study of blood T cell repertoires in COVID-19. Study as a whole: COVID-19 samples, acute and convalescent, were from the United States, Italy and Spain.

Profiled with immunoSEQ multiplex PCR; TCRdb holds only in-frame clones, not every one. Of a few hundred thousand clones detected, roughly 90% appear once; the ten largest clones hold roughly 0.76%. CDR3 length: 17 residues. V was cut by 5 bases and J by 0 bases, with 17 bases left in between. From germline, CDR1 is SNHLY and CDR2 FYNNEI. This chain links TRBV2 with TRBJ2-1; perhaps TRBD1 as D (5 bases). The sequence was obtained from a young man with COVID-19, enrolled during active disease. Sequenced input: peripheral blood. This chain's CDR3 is CASSPRIDRYSYNEQFF. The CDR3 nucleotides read TGTGCCAGCAGTCCACGAATAGACAGATACTCCTACAATGAGCAGTTCTTC.